This T cell receptor beta chain was retrieved from a study of cytomegalovirus exposure and HLA in healthy donors. PCR used 60 Vbeta primers and 13 Jbeta primers. Assay used: immunoSEQ multiplex PCR; TCRdb lists only in-frame clones, some missing. The sample holds fewer than 300,000 clones, 80% seen once. This clone was seen a handful of times. The antigen remains unidentified. Study results and limitations: Presence/absence analyses assumed roughly uniform sequencing depth across donors.

J lost 0 bases, V lost 6 bases, and 8 bases had no gene match. Germline loops: CDR1 MDHEN, CDR2 SYDVKM. The CDR3 extends over 15 amino acids. This TCR came from a girl aged 2 to 10 in good health and CMV-seronegative. The source material was PBMCs. The chain links TRBV28 to TRBJ2-7; 7 bases are a match to TRBD2. The CDR3 loop is CASRAARGVSYEQYF. CDR3 DNA sequence: TGTGCCAGCAGGGCGGCCCGGGGGGTCTCCTACGAGCAGTACTTC.